This T cell receptor (beta chain) was sequenced during a study of OX40 agonist ivuxolimab in advanced cancers. At the level of the study: Dose-escalation cases comprised hepatocellular carcinoma, melanoma, renal cell or head and neck cancer.

V lost 2 bases to trimming and J lost 8 bases; unmatched junction nucleotides: 11. The length of the CDR3 is 15 residues. The germline V gene encodes CDR1 SQVTM and CDR2 ANQGSEA. Assay: immunoSEQ multiplex PCR; the TCRdb copy retains only in-frame clones and omits some. The sample has some 40,000 clones, about 88% seen once; the top ten hold around 40%. On this clone itself: Its antigen is not identified.

Whole-study results and caveats: Some of the nonresponding patients also showed low levels of normalized T-cell clonal expansion. With doses of 0.1 to 3.0 mg/kg, CD4+ and CD8+ blood T cells had undergone clonal expansion by week 6.

The V call is TRBV29-1, the J call TRBJ1-4, with 7 bases that match TRBD1. The specimen was CD4+ or CD8+ T cells sorted from blood, collected in a trial of the OX40 agonist ivuxolimab. The receptor comes from an adult with an advanced solid tumor such as melanoma, head and neck, liver or kidney cancer. The CDR3 coding sequence is TGCAGCGTTGAATCGGGGTTGACAGGGATGGAAAAACTGTTTTTT. The encoded protein is CSVESGLTGMEKLFF.